This TCR beta chain derives from a study of cytomegalovirus exposure and HLA in healthy donors. The CDR3 length is 12 residues. The germline gives CDR1 MGHDK, CDR2 SYGVNS. Trimming removed 3 bases at V and 7 bases at J, with 9 bases between. The PCR contained 60 Vbeta and 13 Jbeta primers. The method was immunoSEQ multiplex PCR; TCRdb's version includes in-frame clones alone and lacks a portion of them. The sample data list about 64,000 clones. This sequence was found in a woman between 18 and 29 years old in good health and CMV-seronegative. The V and J genes are TRBV25-1 and TRBJ1-1; D perhaps matches TRBD1 (5 bases). Sequencing input: PBMCs. The CDR3 DNA reads as TGTGCCAGCAGTGACAAGGGGATTGAAGCTTTCTTT. Translated, it gives CASSDKGIEAFF. The variable domain in full, completed from reference TRBV25-1 and TRBJ1-1, reads EADIYQTPRYLVIGTGKKITLECSQTMGHDKMYWYQQDPGMELHLIHYSYGVNSTEKGDLSSESTVSRIRTEHFPLTLESARPSHTSQYLCASSDKGIEAFFGQGTRLTVV.